This T cell receptor (beta chain) was sequenced in a study of T cell responses to AZD1222 COVID-19 vaccine. With respect to this clone: The antigen is undetermined.

General study results and limits: Researchers took repertoire samples only after the peak T cell response had come.

This CDR3 comprises 13 residues. Per the germline V gene, CDR1 is SGHNT and CDR2 is YENEEA. Trimming took off 5 bases at V and 5 bases at J, with 12 bases between the two ends. Profiling relied on immunoSEQ multiplex PCR, and the TCRdb table lists in-frame clones only, not all of them. The sample yields about 140,000 clones, 90% seen once. V is TRBV11-3 and J is TRBJ1-1; D perhaps matches TRBD1 (5 bases). This sequence originates from an adult in good health. Sequences were derived from peripheral blood, sampled on day 0 of AZD1222 vaccination. CDR3 sequence reads: CASSPREGTEAFF. In DNA, the CDR3 is TGTGCCAGCAGCCCCAGGGAGGGGACTGAAGCTTTCTTT.